What follows describes a single T cell receptor (beta chain). Antigen: not known. This sample is drawn from a study of T cells in tuberculosis. General observations from the study: The TCR-beta difference was not significant; alpha differences partly reflected length.

The repertoire was sequenced with immunoSEQ multiplex PCR; TCRdb's copy has only in-frame clones and lacks some. Of 30,000 to 40,000 clones listed, 97% were seen once; the top ten hold approximately 5.8%. Trimming removed 6 bases from V and 10 bases from J; junction bases left unmatched: 16. The length of the CDR3 is 16 residues. Germline-derived CDR1 and CDR2 are MDHEN and SYDVKM. Input material: PBMCs. The V gene is TRBV28, the J gene TRBJ2-1; 9 bases map to TRBD2. The clonotype was recovered from a donor aged 10-29 years with latent tuberculosis or without tuberculosis infection. In DNA form, the CDR3 reads TGTGCCAGCAGGGGGATTCTAGCGGGAACCGGTCTGGAGCAGTTCTTC. Translation gives CASRGILAGTGLEQFF.